The 32 T cell receptor beta chains presented below share a single source sample, sequenced in a study of cytomegalovirus exposure and HLA in healthy donors. Clones were sequenced by immunoSEQ multiplex PCR, and TCRdb holds only the in-frame ones, with some missing. The sample contains fewer than 120,000 clones, approximately 89% of which appear only once. The sequenced sample consisted of PBMCs. These receptors were obtained from a woman aged 18-30 years in good health and CMV-seronegative.

The V and J genes are TRBV19 and TRBJ2-3, with D perhaps matching TRBD2 (5 bases). This CDR3 has 12 residues. The germline V and J ends were trimmed by 5 bases and 10 bases, with 13 bases remaining between them. Germline V gene lookup returns CDR1 LNHDA and CDR2 SQIVND (reference sequence). The CDR3 protein is CASSFTKEAQYF. As DNA, the CDR3 is TGTGCCAGTAGTTTTACCAAGGAGGCGCAGTATTTT. The variable domain in full, completed from reference TRBV19 and TRBJ2-3, reads DGGITQSPKYLFRKEGQNVTLSCEQNLNHDAMYWYRQDPGQGLRLIYYSQIVNDFQKGDIAEGYSVSREKKESFPLTVTSAQKNPTAFYLCASSFTKEAQYFGPGTRLTVL.

The gene calls are TRBV2 and TRBJ2-3; 7 bases map to TRBD2. The germline V gene has CDR1 SNHLY and CDR2 FYNNEI. The CDR3 has 14 residues. V was clipped by 8 bases and J by 5 bases; unmatched bases: 10. The CDR3 DNA sequence: TGTGCCAGCGGAGAAAGCGGGGCGCAAGATACGCAGTATTTT. Protein: CASGESGAQDTQYF.

The chain couples TRBV5-1 to TRBJ1-1, with D possibly being TRBD1 (6 bases). Germline lookup yields CDR1 SGHRS and CDR2 YFSETQ. The CDR3 is 13 residues long. Deletions cut 4 bases from V and 1 base from J, with 8 bases between. CDR3 bases: TGCGCCAGCAGCCGACAGGAGAACACTGAAGCTTTCTTT. Amino acids: CASSRQENTEAFF.

The chain is built from TRBV5-4 and TRBJ1-2, with TRBD1 as a possible D gene (6 bases). CDR3 length equals 14 residues. V was clipped by 5 bases and J by 5 bases, with 16 bases between them. In germline, CDR1 is SGHNT, CDR2 YYREEE (reference sequence). DNA for the CDR3: TGTGCCAGCAGGACCACAGGGACGGGTTATGGCTACACCTTC. It is translated as CASRTTGTGYGYTF.

The V call is TRBV6-4, the J call TRBJ2-6; tentative D call: TRBD2 (5 bases). V dropped 4 bases and J dropped 0 bases, with 10 bases sitting between them. CDR1 MRHNA and CDR2 SNTAGT come from the germline V gene. The CDR3 has 16 amino acids. The CDR3 reads CASSGRTDSGANVLTF. In nucleotides, the CDR3 is TGTGCCAGCAGTGGCCGGACTGACTCTGGGGCCAACGTCCTGACTTTC.

The V and J genes are TRBV6-6 and TRBJ1-2, with 7 bases lining up with TRBD1. The CDR3 extends over 14 amino acids. The junction had 8 bases not matched to a gene; V was cut back by 5 bases and J by 5 bases. The V gene's germline CDR1 is MNHNY and CDR2 SVGAGI (reference sequence). The chain's CDR3 is CASSPGGAAYGYTF. CDR3 DNA: TGTGCCAGCAGTCCAGGGGGAGCGGCTTATGGCTACACCTTC.

The rearrangement uses TRBV28 and TRBJ1-5; D gene unclear. The V end was cut by 7 bases, the J end by 3 bases, with 13 bases between. Germline V CDR1 and CDR2: MDHEN, SYDVKM. The CDR3 is made up of 14 amino acids. CDR3 sequence: CASKPDRLNQPQHF. CDR3 sequence (DNA): TGTGCCAGCAAACCCGACCGACTCAATCAGCCCCAGCATTTT.

The chain has TRBV28 and TRBJ1-1, with D uncertain. CDR1 MDHEN and CDR2 SYDVKM come from the germline V gene. The CDR3 has 13 residues. V was clipped by 7 bases and J by 0 bases, with 9 bases between them. The DNA of the CDR3 is TGTGCCAGCATCCGGGGTATGAACACTGAAGCTTTCTTT. The encoded protein is CASIRGMNTEAFF.

This rearrangement joins TRBV9 to TRBJ2-3; 13 nucleotides agree with TRBD2. Germline assignment: CDR1 SGDLS and CDR2 YYNGEE. The length of the CDR3 is 18 residues. The V and J ends lost 4 bases and 6 bases, in that order; junction bases with no gene match: 14. This CDR3 is CASSQRPTSGGLPDTQYF. The CDR3 region has the DNA TGTGCCAGCAGCCAAAGGCCGACTAGCGGGGGGCTTCCCGATACGCAGTATTTT.

This chain connects TRBV28 to TRBJ1-2, with D perhaps matching TRBD1 (5 bases). CDR1 MDHEN and CDR2 SYDVKM come from the germline V gene. The CDR3 totals 15 residues. Trimming stripped 2 bases from V and 8 bases from J, with 18 bases between. The chain's CDR3 is CASSLPTAGGLGYTF. CDR3 nucleotide sequence: TGTGCCAGCAGTTTACCCACGGCGGGGGGACTGGGCTACACCTTC.

This clone showed up just once. This sequence joins TRBV10-3 and TRBJ2-1; 9 nucleotides match TRBD2. Looked up from germline, CDR1 is ENHRY and CDR2 is SYGVKD. With V trimmed by 0 bases and J by 14 bases, 8 bases remained unmatched. CDR3 length: 14 amino acids. The CDR3 DNA follows: TGTGCCATCAGTGAGTCAGGTAGCGGGGGAGGGGAGTTCTTC. It codes for CAISESGSGGGEFF.

The chain couples TRBV28 to TRBJ2-7; 10 nucleotides align to TRBD2. Germline CDR1 reads MDHEN; CDR2 reads SYDVKM. J lost 6 bases, V lost 7 bases, and 12 bases had no gene match. This CDR3 is built from 15 residues. CDR3 bases: TGTGCCAGCACCAGGAGTCTAGCGGGAGTAGGCGAGCAGTACTTC. Protein: CASTRSLAGVGEQYF.

The rearrangement links TRBV7-9 to TRBJ2-5, with 11 bases aligning to TRBD2. Trimming took 3 bases from V and 4 from J; bases not matched to a gene: 7. The CDR3 is made up of 16 amino acids. Germline values: CDR1 SEHNR, CDR2 FQNEAQ (reference sequence). This chain's CDR3 is CASSFYLTSGRETQYF. The CDR3 DNA reads as TGTGCCAGCAGCTTTTACCTTACTAGCGGGAGAGAGACCCAGTACTTC.

V is TRBV27 and J is TRBJ2-7; the D gene is possibly TRBD2 (6 bases). The CDR3 runs to 16 residues. Germline V gene lookup returns CDR1 MNHEY and CDR2 SMNVEV (reference sequence). V dropped 3 bases and J dropped 2 bases, with 17 bases sitting between them. The CDR3 loop is CASSFSSGDFPYEQYF. The CDR3 region has the DNA TGTGCCAGCAGTTTTAGCTCGGGAGATTTCCCCTACGAGCAGTACTTC.

V and J are TRBV28 and TRBJ1-4; D perhaps matches TRBD1 (6 bases). CDR3 length: 12 amino acids. Trimming left V 8 bases short and J 7 bases short, with 11 bases between. The germline CDR1 and CDR2 sequences are MDHEN and SYDVKM. Written as DNA, the CDR3 is TGTGCCAGCGGAAACAGGGTTGAAAAACTGTTTTTT. Amino acid sequence: CASGNRVEKLFF.

This sequence joins TRBV5-5 and TRBJ1-1; no firm D call. The CDR3 length is 13 residues. The V gene's germline CDR1 is SGHKS and CDR2 YYEKEE (reference sequence). The V gene lost 4 bases and the J gene lost 3 bases, with 10 bases spanning the gap. This chain's CDR3 is CASSLLRDTEAFF. The CDR3 DNA sequence: TGTGCCAGCAGCCTCCTCCGGGACACTGAAGCTTTCTTT.

The chain combines TRBV10-3 with TRBJ2-7; D might be TRBD2 (5 bases). The CDR3 contains 15 residues. The V and J ends lost 5 bases and 0 bases respectively, with 14 bases between them. CDR1 ENHRY and CDR2 SYGVKD come from the germline V gene. Here the CDR3 DNA reads TGTGCCATCAGTTCGATATCGGGGAGCTCCTACGAGCAGTACTTC. It translates to CAISSISGSSYEQYF.

The J gene is TRBJ2-3, the V gene TRBV5-4, with D possibly matching TRBD2 (6 bases). Trimming stripped 4 bases from V and 4 bases from J, with 19 bases between. The CDR3 has 16 residues. The germline V gene encodes CDR1 SGHNT and CDR2 YYREEE (reference sequence). CDR3 residues: CASSARESPWPDTQYF. In DNA form, the CDR3 reads TGTGCCAGCAGCGCCCGGGAGTCACCCTGGCCAGATACGCAGTATTTT. Together with reference TRBV5-4 and TRBJ2-3, the CDR3 gives the full variable domain: ETGVTQSPTHLIKTRGQQVTLRCSSQSGHNTVSWYQQALGQGPQFIFQYYREEENGRGNFPPRFSGLQFPNYSSELNVNALELDDSALYLCASSARESPWPDTQYFGPGTRLTVL.

This chain links TRBV4-3 with TRBJ2-7; D is unresolved. There are 15 residues in the CDR3. The V and J ends lost 0 bases and 3 bases respectively, with 12 bases between them. Germline CDR1 and CDR2: LGHNA and YSLEER. The CDR3 here is CASSQDSTRNYEQYF. The DNA for the CDR3 is TGCGCCAGCAGCCAAGATTCAACACGTAACTACGAGCAGTACTTC.

V is TRBV5-6 and J is TRBJ1-1, with a possible D match to TRBD1 (5 bases). The CDR3 has 14 residues. Looked up from germline, CDR1 is SGHDT and CDR2 is YYEEEE. Deletions cut 5 bases from V and 6 bases from J, with 17 bases between. CDR3 in DNA: TGTGCCAGCAGTCCTTTAGCGGGGGTGTCTGAAGCTTTCTTT. It translates to CASSPLAGVSEAFF.

The chain's CDR3 is CAISDRTGTYEQYF. In DNA, the CDR3 is TGTGCCATCAGTGATCGGACAGGCACCTACGAGCAGTACTTC. The J gene is TRBJ2-7, the V gene TRBV10-3, with TRBD1 matching over 7 bases. The germline V gene encodes CDR1 ENHRY and CDR2 SYGVKD. The CDR3 covers 14 residues. V was clipped by 3 bases and J by 2 bases; unmatched bases: 4.

The chain joins TRBV7-9 to TRBJ2-1, with D hard to call. V gave up 4 bases and J gave up 4 bases, with 8 bases separating them. The CDR3 is made up of 13 amino acids. Germline CDR1 SEHNR, CDR2 FQNEAQ (reference sequence). The CDR3, as DNA: TGTGCCAGCAGCTCCGACAAGTACAATGAGCAGTTCTTC. Amino acid sequence: CASSSDKYNEQFF.

The table lists this clone with a count of one. This chain uses TRBV10-3 with TRBJ2-3; D unresolved. The CDR3 loop spans 14 amino acids. Germline V lookup: CDR1 ENHRY, CDR2 SYGVKD. V was shortened by 4 bases and J by 0 bases, with 8 bases between the two germline ends. For the CDR3, the DNA is TGTGCCATCAGTGGGGCAAGAAGCACAGATACGCAGTATTTT. Encoded protein: CAISGARSTDTQYF.

The rearrangement links TRBV6-6 to TRBJ1-1; 7 bases map to TRBD1. The CDR3 length is 16 residues. Germline loops: CDR1 MNHNY, CDR2 SVGAGI (reference sequence). Trimming cost V 6 bases and J 0 bases; bases outside gene matches: 10. This CDR3 is CASRPGRGRVNTEAFF. DNA for the CDR3: TGTGCCAGCAGACCCGGTAGGGGGCGGGTGAACACTGAAGCTTTCTTT.

The rearrangement joins TRBV11-2 to TRBJ2-7; TRBD2 aligns across 9 bases. This CDR3 contains 17 residues. Germline CDR1 SGHAT, CDR2 FQNNGV. The J segment lost 2 bases and the V segment lost 1 base, leaving 9 bases of the junction unmatched. CDR3 loop: CASSLVATSGPTYEQYF. DNA for the CDR3: TGTGCCAGCAGCTTAGTAGCGACTAGCGGTCCCACCTACGAGCAGTACTTC. Drawing the rest from reference TRBV11-2 and TRBJ2-7, the complete variable domain is EAGVAQSPRYKIIEKRQSVAFWCNPISGHATLYWYQQILGQGPKLLIQFQNNGVVDDSQLPKDRFSAERLKGVDSTLKIQPAKLEDSAVYLCASSLVATSGPTYEQYFGPGTRLTVT.

V is TRBV14 and J is TRBJ2-2; 7 bases agree with TRBD1. With 4 bases clipped from V and 2 bases from J, the junction kept 4 bases outside the gene matches. From germline, CDR1 is SGHDN and CDR2 FVKESK. The CDR3 totals 15 residues. CDR3 DNA sequence: TGTGCCAGCAGCCGTGGGACAGCTAACACCGGGGAGCTGTTTTTT. It translates to CASSRGTANTGELFF.

The V call is TRBV5-1, the J call TRBJ2-3; TRBD1 is a possible D gene (5 bases). This CDR3 region has 14 residues. The V end lost 2 bases, the J end lost 2 bases, and 9 bases lay between the germline ends. The V gene's germline CDR1 is SGHRS and CDR2 YFSETQ. The CDR3 DNA follows: TGCGCCAGCAGCTTCCGACAGTCCACAGATACGCAGTATTTT. As protein: CASSFRQSTDTQYF.

This chain links TRBV7-3 with TRBJ1-1, with D uncertain. Germline V CDR1 and CDR2: SGHTA, FQGTGA. V lost 5 bases, J lost 3 bases, and 10 bases lay in between. The length of the CDR3 is 13 residues. The CDR3 nucleotides read TGTGCCAGCAGCCCTGGGCCGTACACTGAAGCTTTCTTT. Translation: CASSPGPYTEAFF.

V is TRBV9 and J is TRBJ1-3; no firm D call. Germline V lookup: CDR1 SGDLS, CDR2 YYNGEE. The V end lost 0 bases, the J end lost 0 bases, and 4 bases lay between the germline ends. CDR3 length: 14 amino acids. The chain's CDR3 is CASSVDNSGNTIYF. DNA for the CDR3: TGTGCCAGCAGCGTAGACAACTCTGGAAACACCATATATTTT.

The V gene is TRBV7-2, the J gene TRBJ2-7, with 7 bases that match TRBD1. CDR1 and CDR2 from the germline V gene are SGHTA and FQGNSA. The CDR3 is 15 residues long. V shed 5 bases and J 6 bases; nucleotides not matched to a gene: 13. CDR3 in DNA: TGTGCCAGCAGCAACCCCGGGACAGCCCGACGCGAGCAGTACTTC. Its translation: CASSNPGTARREQYF.

As to this clone: The junction differs from germline at one of its ends, possibly a read error. This chain connects TRBV7-3 to TRBJ2-5; weak D call: TRBD2 (5 bases). The CDR3 is 13 amino acids. The V gene's germline CDR1 is SGHTA and CDR2 FQGTGA. CDR3 nucleotides: TGTGCCACCAGCCCGGGGAGAGAAGAGACCCAGTACTTC. Translated, it gives CATSPGREETQYF.

The chain employs TRBV19 and TRBJ1-5; D possibly corresponds to TRBD1 (5 bases). In germline, CDR1 is LNHDA, CDR2 SQIVND (reference sequence). The CDR3 covers 13 residues. As DNA, the CDR3 is TGTGCGACGGCAGGGAGGGCCAATCAGCCCCAGCATTTT. Protein product: CATAGRANQPQHF.